This T cell receptor (beta chain) was sequenced during a study of blood T cell repertoires in COVID-19. Method: immunoSEQ multiplex PCR; TCRdb's copy keeps in-frame clones and lacks some. In the table there are about 130,000 clones, 90% to 95% of which are singletons. The CDR3 length is 12 residues. Trimming took off 5 bases at V and 5 bases at J, with 9 bases between the two ends. The germline CDR1 and CDR2 sequences are LNHDA and SQIVND (reference sequence). The material sequenced was peripheral blood. The sequence came from a man in his fifties with COVID-19, enrolled during active disease. The chain links TRBV19 to TRBJ2-5; unclear D gene. CDR3 nucleotides: TGTGCCAGTAGTCTCTCAGGCGAGACCCAGTACTTC. This sequence encodes CASSLSGETQYF.